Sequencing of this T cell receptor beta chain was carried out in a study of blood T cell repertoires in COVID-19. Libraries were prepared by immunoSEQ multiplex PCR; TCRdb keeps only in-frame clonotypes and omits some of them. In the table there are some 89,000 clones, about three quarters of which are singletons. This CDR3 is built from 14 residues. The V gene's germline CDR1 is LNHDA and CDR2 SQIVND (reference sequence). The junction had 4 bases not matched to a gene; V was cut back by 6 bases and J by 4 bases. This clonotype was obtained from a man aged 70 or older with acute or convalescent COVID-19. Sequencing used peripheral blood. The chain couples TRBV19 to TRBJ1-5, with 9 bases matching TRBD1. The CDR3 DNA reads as TGTGCCAGTAGGGCCGGGACAGGGAATCAGCCCCAGCATTTT. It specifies CASRAGTGNQPQHF. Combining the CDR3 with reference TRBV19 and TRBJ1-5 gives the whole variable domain DGGITQSPKYLFRKEGQNVTLSCEQNLNHDAMYWYRQDPGQGLRLIYYSQIVNDFQKGDIAEGYSVSREKKESFPLTVTSAQKNPTAFYLCASRAGTGNQPQHFGDGTRLSIL.